A selection of T cell receptor beta chains follows, all from one sample in a study of cytomegalovirus exposure and HLA in healthy donors. The repertoire was sequenced with immunoSEQ multiplex PCR; TCRdb's copy has only in-frame clones and lacks some. The data contain tens of thousands of clones, approximately 96% of them singletons. The sample taken for sequencing was PBMCs. All receptors derive from a young man in good health and CMV-seropositive. Both conserved end residues are part of each CDR3. A D gene is named only where the DNA matches it firmly. Part of the rows lack a size; the others show once, few, many or a class for expanded clones.

clone_size,j_call,v_call,d_call,cdr3_nt,cdr3_aa
-,TRBJ2-5,TRBV28,-,TGTGCCAGCAGTTTCAGGGGCTTCTCGGAGACCCAGTACTTC,CASSFRGFSETQYF
-,TRBJ2-5,TRBV6-1,TRBD1,TGTGCCAGCATTCTAGGACAGGGGCAAGAGACCCAGTACTTC,CASILGQGQETQYF
-,TRBJ1-2,TRBV7-2,-,TGTGCCAGCAGCTGGACAGAGAACTATGGCTACACCTTC,CASSWTENYGYTF
-,TRBJ1-2,TRBV27,TRBD1,TGTGCCACCATGGGACAGTTTTATGGCTACACCTTC,CATMGQFYGYTF
-,TRBJ1-2,TRBV6-5,-,TGTGCCAGCAGTTACTCGGGGGGGTATGGCTACACCTTC,CASSYSGGYGYTF
-,TRBJ2-6,TRBV11-3,TRBD2,TGTGCCAGCAGCTTGAACAGCGGGAGCTCTGGGGCCAACGTCCTGACTTTC,CASSLNSGSSGANVLTF
-,TRBJ2-5,TRBV5-4,-,TGTGCCAGCAGCGGCCCCGCACAAGAGACCCAGTACTTC,CASSGPAQETQYF
-,TRBJ1-3,TRBV5-4,TRBD1,TGTGCCAGCAGCTTGGGCGATCCACAGGGGAACACCATATATTTT,CASSLGDPQGNTIYF
-,TRBJ1-2,TRBV7-2,-,TGTGCCAGCAGCCCAGACAACCCGACCTATGGCTACACCTTC,CASSPDNPTYGYTF
-,TRBJ2-1,TRBV2,-,TGTGCCAGCAGGCGGGAGAGGGGGTCCTACAATGAGCAGTTCTTC,CASRRERGSYNEQFF
once,TRBJ2-7,TRBV11-2,-,TGTGCCAGCAGAGGGGCATCCTCCTACGAGCAGTACTTC,CASRGASSYEQYF
-,TRBJ1-1,TRBV5-4,TRBD1,TGTGCCAGCAGGGACAGGGGTGGTGAAGCTTTCTTT,CASRDRGGEAFF
-,TRBJ2-1,TRBV18,-,TGTGCCAGCTCCCCAGGAGCCAATGAGCAGTTCTTC,CASSPGANEQFF
-,TRBJ1-2,TRBV18,-,TGTGCCAGCTCACCGGAGGTCTCTCCTAGGCGGGGCTACACCTTC,CASSPEVSPRRGYTF
-,TRBJ1-2,TRBV10-3,-,TGTGCCATCAGTGATTCTTACGGTGCACTCGGCTACACCTTC,CAISDSYGALGYTF
few,TRBJ2-5,TRBV10-1,TRBD2,TGCGCCAGCAGCGGGACCGGGACTAGCGGGAGTGAGGTTCGAGAGACCCAGTACTTC,CASSGTGTSGSEVRETQYF
-,TRBJ2-2,TRBV18,TRBD2,TGTGCCAGCTCACAGGGCCTAGCGGCTGGGATCGGGGAGCTGTTTTTT,CASSQGLAAGIGELFF
-,TRBJ1-6,TRBV27,TRBD1,TGTGCCAGCAAGTCGGGGACAGGGACGGGTTCGGGCTCACCCCTCCACTTT,CASKSGTGTGSGSPLHF
-,TRBJ2-7,TRBV21-1,-,TGTGCCAGCAGCAAAGGGGACAGGGGGCCCAACGAGCAGTACTTC,CASSKGDRGPNEQYF
-,TRBJ2-3,TRBV6-6,-,TGTGCCAGCAAATACTCTCGCGAGACAGATACGCAGTATTTT,CASKYSRETDTQYF
-,TRBJ1-1,TRBV12-5,TRBD1,TGTGCTAGTGGGGACAGGCCGAACACTGAAGCTTTCTTT,CASGDRPNTEAFF
-,TRBJ2-3,TRBV10-3,TRBD1,TGTGCCACTGGGGACAGGGGGCTAAACACAGATACGCAGTATTTT,CATGDRGLNTDTQYF
-,TRBJ1-6,TRBV10-1,TRBD1,TGCGCCAGCATCGGGACAGCCCGAATCCGAAATTCACCCCTCCACTTT,CASIGTARIRNSPLHF
-,TRBJ1-5,TRBV27,-,TGTGCCAGCCGATCAGGGGCTAGCAATCAGCCCCAGCATTTT,CASRSGASNQPQHF
-,TRBJ2-2,TRBV29-1,-,TGCAGCGTCGAGTCTCCAAGACTCGGGAACACCGGGGAGCTGTTTTTT,CSVESPRLGNTGELFF
once,TRBJ1-1,TRBV4-1,-,TGCGCCAGCAGCCAGATGGGGGGAACTGAAGCTTTCTTT,CASSQMGGTEAFF
once,TRBJ1-6,TRBV4-1,-,TGCGCCAGCAGCGCGGGTCCCGTTAAGTCACCCCTCCACTTT,CASSAGPVKSPLHF
once,TRBJ2-7,TRBV6-4,-,TGTGCCAGCAGTGACTCAGAGGTAACTGTAGAGGTCGAATACGAGCAGTACTTC,CASSDSEVTVEVEYEQYF
-,TRBJ1-1,TRBV10-3,-,TGTGCCATCAGGTCCGAAATCGGTTCCGTGAACACTGAAGCTTTCTTT,CAIRSEIGSVNTEAFF
-,TRBJ1-2,TRBV28,-,TGTGCCAGCAGTTTTTTGGGGGCCGAATATGGCTACACCTTC,CASSFLGAEYGYTF
-,TRBJ1-4,TRBV5-5,TRBD1,TGTGCCAGCAGCTTGCTGCCGGGACAGGGGGCTGAAAAACTGTTTTTT,CASSLLPGQGAEKLFF
-,TRBJ2-7,TRBV2,TRBD1,TGTGCCAGCAGTGTCAGGGGGCTCTACGAGCAGTACTTC,CASSVRGLYEQYF
-,TRBJ2-7,TRBV28,TRBD2,TGTGCCAGCAGTTTTAGGCTAGCGGGTCGCGAGCAGTACTTC,CASSFRLAGREQYF
-,TRBJ1-3,TRBV25-1,TRBD1,TGTGCCAGCGGATCCGGGACAGCGAACTACCCAAACACCATATATTTT,CASGSGTANYPNTIYF
-,TRBJ2-3,TRBV29-1,-,TGCAGCGTGTACAGGGAGACAGATACGCAGTATTTT,CSVYRETDTQYF
-,TRBJ2-5,TRBV11-3,-,TGTGCCAGCAGTATGGCTACAGGGTCTTTTGGGACCCAGTACTTC,CASSMATGSFGTQYF
few,TRBJ2-2,TRBV30,-,TGTGCCCGCCGCACCCGAGGCACCGGGGAGCTGTTTTTT,CARRTRGTGELFF
-,TRBJ1-2,TRBV6-5,-,TGTGCCAGCAGTTACTCTAGGGGGACCTATGGCTACACCTTC,CASSYSRGTYGYTF
-,TRBJ1-2,TRBV7-2,TRBD1,TGTGCCAGCAGTACAGGACAGGGTAACTATGGCTACACCTTC,CASSTGQGNYGYTF
medium-sized,TRBJ2-1,TRBV27,-,TGTGCCAGCAGTCTACGCCCATCCTACAATGAGCAGTTCTTC,CASSLRPSYNEQFF
-,TRBJ2-5,TRBV4-1,-,TGCGCCAGCAGCCGAACAGGGTTGGAAGAGACCCAGTACTTC,CASSRTGLEETQYF
-,TRBJ2-7,TRBV2,-,TGTGCCAGCAGTTCAGATGCCAACCTCTACGAGCAGTACTTC,CASSSDANLYEQYF
-,TRBJ1-6,TRBV28,-,TGTGCCAGCAACTCGGGGAACTCCTATAATTCACCCCTCCACTTT,CASNSGNSYNSPLHF
-,TRBJ2-2,TRBV5-1,TRBD2,TGCGCCAGCAGCTTGGATGGGACTAGCGGGCCCCTGGCTGCTGGGGAGCTGTTTTTT,CASSLDGTSGPLAAGELFF
-,TRBJ2-3,TRBV27,-,TGTGCCAGCAGTTCCCCCGTTAGCGGCACAGATACGCAGTATTTT,CASSSPVSGTDTQYF
once,TRBJ1-5,TRBV28,TRBD1,TGTGCCAGCAGTTCCCGGGGACAGGCTTGGGGTCAGCCCCAGCATTTT,CASSSRGQAWGQPQHF
-,TRBJ2-3,TRBV7-2,TRBD1,TGTGCCAGCAGCTTTTTAGGGGGCTTAGATACGCAGTATTTT,CASSFLGGLDTQYF
-,TRBJ1-5,TRBV28,-,TGTGCCAGCACCCCCCCCCGGACAGCCAATCAGCCCCAGCATTTT,CASTPPRTANQPQHF
-,TRBJ2-1,TRBV5-6,TRBD2,TGTGCCAGCAGCTCCCAACGCCCAACTAGCGGGGGGGTATATGAGCAGTTCTTC,CASSSQRPTSGGVYEQFF
-,TRBJ1-1,TRBV28,-,TGTGCCAGCAGTTCCGGGAGTAACACTGAAGCTTTCTTT,CASSSGSNTEAFF
-,TRBJ1-2,TRBV6-1,-,TGTGCCAGCAGTGAATCCCGGGGGGAGGCTAACTATGGCTACACCTTC,CASSESRGEANYGYTF
-,TRBJ1-5,TRBV7-9,TRBD1,TGTGCCAGCAGCATGGGACAGACAAATCAGCCCCAGCATTTT,CASSMGQTNQPQHF
-,TRBJ1-1,TRBV30,-,TGTGCCTGGAGCGTCCTGGACAGCTTGAACACTGAAGCTTTCTTT,CAWSVLDSLNTEAFF
-,TRBJ1-2,TRBV5-4,-,TGTGCCAGCAGCTTGGCGTTTAGTGGCTACACCTTC,CASSLAFSGYTF
-,TRBJ2-7,TRBV7-6,-,TGTGCCAGCAGCCGCGACCAGGACATCGCTTCCTACGAGCAGTACTTC,CASSRDQDIASYEQYF
-,TRBJ2-7,TRBV27,-,TGTGCCAGCAGTTCAGACAGGGAGGCTTACGAGCAGTACTTC,CASSSDREAYEQYF
-,TRBJ1-4,TRBV2,TRBD1,TGTGCCAGCAAGGACAGGGCGTTTAGGAACAATGAAAAACTGTTTTTT,CASKDRAFRNNEKLFF
-,TRBJ1-1,TRBV7-2,-,TGTGCCAGCAGTTACCCCCAGGGAGAAGCTTTCTTT,CASSYPQGEAFF